Listed here are 24 T cell receptor beta chains from one sample, sequenced in a study of T cell changes during pregnancy in multiple sclerosis (dated by TCRdb to about 2019). Libraries were made using the immunoSEQ multiplex PCR assay. What TCRdb holds here is the immuneACCESS table cut down to in-frame rearrangements. Part of the clones is not present; checked against another copy, under half of the missing clones reflect an unresolved V gene, and the others are unexplained. Counted in this sample were approximately 100,000 clones; around 93% of them appeared once. The ten largest clonotypes hold 2.2% of the sample. Sample: peripheral blood, taken in the third trimester of pregnancy. The receptor set was obtained from a female donor with multiple sclerosis, enrolled in a pregnancy study.

The chain has TRBV28 and TRBJ1-5; TRBD1 aligns across 7 bases. J gave up 4 bases and V 8 bases, and 8 bases lay outside the gene matches. The CDR3 spans 14 residues. Germline assignment: CDR1 MDHEN and CDR2 SYDVKM. This CDR3 reads CASQPTGSNQPQHF. The CDR3 nucleotides are TGTGCCAGCCAACCGACAGGGTCTAATCAGCCCCAGCATTTT.

This chain uses TRBV7-3 with TRBJ2-6; 11 bases align to TRBD1. This CDR3 has 17 amino acids. V lost 5 bases, J lost 2 bases, and 5 bases stayed unmatched. The germline V gene encodes CDR1 SGHTA and CDR2 FQGTGA. CDR3 DNA sequence: TGTGCCAGCAGCCGCGGACAGGGGGCAACTGGGGCCAACGTCCTGACTTTC. Its translation is CASSRGQGATGANVLTF.

The chain carries TRBV5-8 and TRBJ2-2; 9 nucleotides agree with TRBD2. V was clipped by 0 bases and J by 5 bases; unmatched bases: 5. The CDR3 is made up of 16 amino acids. Germline V CDR1 and CDR2: SGHTS, YDEGEE. The CDR3 region is CASSLAREGWTGELFF. The CDR3 nucleotides read TGTGCCAGCAGCTTGGCGCGGGAGGGTTGGACCGGGGAGCTGTTTTTT.

The V gene is TRBV5-4, the J gene TRBJ2-5; 7 bases align to TRBD2. Trimming cost V 4 bases and J 0 bases; bases outside gene matches: 3. This CDR3 spans 14 amino acids. Per the germline V gene, CDR1 is SGHNT and CDR2 is YYREEE (reference sequence). CDR3 nucleotide sequence: TGTGCCAGCAGCCTCGGGACTAACCAAGAGACCCAGTACTTC. This sequence encodes CASSLGTNQETQYF.

V and J are TRBV5-1 and TRBJ2-2, with a weak D call TRBD1 (6 bases). V was trimmed by 0 bases and J by 6 bases, leaving 15 bases between them. The V gene's germline CDR1 is SGHRS and CDR2 YFSETQ. The CDR3 has 16 residues. CDR3 DNA: TGCGCCAGCAGCTTGGTGCCTCCAGGGGCCTCCGGGGAGCTGTTTTTT. As protein: CASSLVPPGASGELFF.

The chain employs TRBV6-4 and TRBJ2-2; D might be TRBD1 (6 bases). Germline lookup yields CDR1 MRHNA and CDR2 SNTAGT. Between the trimmed V and J ends, which lost 0 bases and 5 bases, there was a span of 7 bases. The CDR3 loop spans 14 amino acids. Written as DNA, the CDR3 is TGTGCCAGCAGTGACTCCGGGACAACCGGGGAGCTGTTTTTT. It yields the protein CASSDSGTTGELFF.

This clone occurred once. This chain links TRBV7-2 with TRBJ2-1; no definite D call. Germline CDR1 reads SGHTA; CDR2 reads FQGNSA. CDR3 length: 13 residues. Deletions cut 7 bases from V and 4 bases from J, with 11 bases between. The CDR3 loop is CASISRGYNEQFF. In DNA form, the CDR3 reads TGTGCCAGCATCTCACGAGGTTACAATGAGCAGTTCTTC.

This sequence joins TRBV29-1 and TRBJ2-7; 10 bases align to TRBD2. CDR3 size: 14 residues. Germline assignment: CDR1 SQVTM and CDR2 ANQGSEA. The ends lost 6 bases at V and 6 bases at J; junction bases unmatched: 11. CDR3 protein: CSVPTGTSASEQYF. The CDR3 bases are TGCAGCGTCCCGACCGGGACTAGCGCCTCCGAGCAGTACTTC.

The chain recombines TRBV7-9 with TRBJ2-2, with TRBD2 identical over 11 bases. V lost 1 base, J lost 7 bases, and 5 bases stayed unmatched. The germline gives CDR1 SEHNR, CDR2 FQNEAQ (reference sequence). CDR3 length equals 16 residues. In DNA form, the CDR3 reads TGTGCCAGCAGCTTAGGCCTAGCGGGAGGTAACGGGGAGCTGTTTTTT. Translating it yields CASSLGLAGGNGELFF.

The rearrangement joins TRBV4-2 to TRBJ2-1; D call uncertain. The germline CDR1 and CDR2 sequences are LGHNA and YNFKEQ. V was cut by 0 bases and J by 0 bases, with 6 bases left in between. The CDR3 contains 15 residues. CDR3 protein: CASSQESTSYNEQFF. The DNA of the CDR3 is TGTGCCAGCAGCCAAGAAAGCACCTCCTACAATGAGCAGTTCTTC.

This chain joins TRBV6-5 and TRBJ2-5; weak D call: TRBD1 (5 bases). Trimming took 1 base from V and 5 from J, leaving 11 bases between them. Germline V gives CDR1 MNHEY, CDR2 SVGAGI. This CDR3 contains 14 residues. The CDR3 sequence is CASSYFQGAETQYF. The CDR3, as DNA: TGTGCCAGCAGTTACTTCCAGGGTGCCGAGACCCAGTACTTC.

The chain is built from TRBV5-6 and TRBJ1-5, with D possibly matching TRBD1 (5 bases). This CDR3 has 13 residues. Trimming took off 4 bases at V and 6 bases at J, with 11 bases between the two ends. Germline V lookup: CDR1 SGHDT, CDR2 YYEEEE. CDR3 nucleotides: TGTGCCAGCAGCCGGGGACTGGGTCAGCCCCAGCATTTT. It specifies CASSRGLGQPQHF.

This clone was counted between two and nine times. V and J are TRBV6-5 and TRBJ1-1, with a weak D call TRBD1 (5 bases). Germline V gene data show CDR1 as MNHEY and CDR2 as SVGAGI. The CDR3 extends over 15 amino acids. V was clipped by 2 bases and J by 7 bases, with 17 bases between them. The CDR3 sequence is CASSYRGLRGGEAFF. In nucleotides, the CDR3 is TGTGCCAGCAGTTACCGGGGCCTTCGGGGGGGTGAAGCTTTCTTT.

As concerns this clone: Within the sample, other DNA sequences also encode this same CDR3. V and J are TRBV28 and TRBJ2-7, with 8 bases identical to TRBD1. Germline lookup yields CDR1 MDHEN and CDR2 SYDVKM. This CDR3 is built from 14 residues. With V trimmed by 4 bases and J by 1 base, 3 bases remained unmatched. CDR3 DNA sequence: TGTGCCAGCAGTTCGGACAGGGATTCCTACGAGCAGTACTTC. This translates into CASSSDRDSYEQYF.

This rearrangement joins TRBV5-1 to TRBJ2-2, with 7 bases fitting TRBD2. With 8 bases clipped from V and 1 base from J, the junction kept 2 bases outside the gene matches. The CDR3 length is 13 residues. The germline V gene has CDR1 SGHRS and CDR2 YFSETQ. The CDR3 protein is CASSSGNTGELFF. The CDR3 region has the DNA TGCGCCAGTTCTAGCGGGAACACCGGGGAGCTGTTTTTT. Supplemented by reference TRBV5-1 and TRBJ2-2, the full variable domain reads KAGVTQTPRYLIKTRGQQVTLSCSPISGHRSVSWYQQTPGQGLQFLFEYFSETQRNKGNFPGRFSGRQFSNSRSEMNVSTLELGDSALYLCASSSGNTGELFFGEGSRLTVL.

The chain has TRBV7-8 and TRBJ1-1, with a possible D match to TRBD1 (6 bases). This CDR3 spans 11 amino acids. Per the germline V gene, CDR1 is SGHVS and CDR2 is FQNEAQ. V lost 5 bases to trimming and J lost 12 bases, with 13 bases between them. The CDR3 DNA reads TGTGCCAGCAGCCTTCTACAGGGTACTTTCTTT. Protein sequence: CASSLLQGTFF.

This chain uses TRBV7-2 with TRBJ1-4; possible D gene TRBD1, 6 bases. V was shortened by 0 bases and J by 6 bases, with 11 bases between the two germline ends. Germline CDR1 and CDR2: SGHTA and FQGNSA. CDR3 length equals 15 residues. This CDR3 reads CASSLAGAPDEKLFF. CDR3 sequence (DNA): TGTGCCAGCAGCTTAGCGGGGGCCCCTGATGAAAAACTGTTTTTT.

The J gene is TRBJ1-1, the V gene TRBV19; D is unresolved. The CDR3 extends over 13 amino acids. Trimming removed 7 bases from V and 4 bases from J, with 13 bases in between. From germline, CDR1 is LNHDA and CDR2 SQIVND (reference sequence). For the CDR3, the DNA is TGTGCCAGTACTTCCAGGAGGGCCACTGAAGCTTTCTTT. The encoded protein is CASTSRRATEAFF.

The chain is built from TRBV7-2 and TRBJ2-3; D is unresolved. The CDR3 runs to 15 residues. Germline CDR1 and CDR2: SGHTA and FQGNSA. Trimming removed 3 bases at V and 2 bases at J, with 12 bases between. In nucleotides, the CDR3 is TGTGCCAGCAGCTTGAGTCAACGGTCCACAGATACGCAGTATTTT. It specifies CASSLSQRSTDTQYF. Full variable domain (rest looked up from reference TRBV7-2 and TRBJ2-3): GAGVSQSPSNKVTEKGKDVELRCDPISGHTALYWYRQSLGQGLEFLIYFQGNSAPDKSGLPSDRFSAERTGGSVSTLTIQRTQQEDSAVYLCASSLSQRSTDTQYFGPGTRLTVL.

The V call is TRBV5-1, the J call TRBJ1-5, with 10 bases identical to TRBD1. The V and J ends lost 0 bases and 2 bases, in that order; junction bases with no gene match: 2. The CDR3 runs to 16 residues. The germline gives CDR1 SGHRS, CDR2 YFSETQ. The CDR3 DNA follows: TGCGCCAGCAGCTTGGACGGGACAGGGGGCAATCAGCCCCAGCATTTT. This sequence encodes CASSLDGTGGNQPQHF.

The chain has TRBV9 and TRBJ2-5; D uncertain. The CDR3 sequence is 16 residues long. The germline V gene has CDR1 SGDLS and CDR2 YYNGEE. V shed 4 bases and J shed 1 base, with 17 bases lying between them. The chain's CDR3 is CASSFGGWASQETQYF. Written as DNA, the CDR3 is TGTGCCAGCAGCTTCGGTGGTTGGGCGTCCCAAGAGACCCAGTACTTC.

The chain couples TRBV5-6 to TRBJ2-1, with 7 bases identical to TRBD2. The CDR3 length is 14 residues. The junction had 9 bases not matched to a gene; V was cut back by 4 bases and J by 8 bases. Germline CDR1 is SGHDT and CDR2 is YYEEEE. In DNA, the CDR3 is TGTGCCAGCAGCACCGGGAGGCCGGGCGATGAGCAGTTCTTC. Its protein is CASSTGRPGDEQFF. The full variable domain, rest sourced from reference TRBV5-6 and TRBJ2-1, is DAGVTQSPTHLIKTRGQQVTLRCSPKSGHDTVSWYQQALGQGPQFIFQYYEEEERQRGNFPDRFSGHQFPNYSSELNVNALLLGDSALYLCASSTGRPGDEQFFGPGTRLTVL.

The rearrangement joins TRBV5-6 to TRBJ1-1; 11 bases line up with TRBD1. Losses at the gene ends were 2 bases for V and 6 bases for J; bases not matched to a gene: 3. CDR3 length: 14 amino acids. The V gene's germline CDR1 is SGHDT and CDR2 YYEEEE. CDR3 sequence (DNA): TGTGCCAGCAGCTTTGGGACAGGGGGGTCTGAAGCTTTCTTT. Its protein product is CASSFGTGGSEAFF.

The gene calls are TRBV19 and TRBJ2-2, with TRBD1 identical over 9 bases. The length of the CDR3 is 16 residues. The germline gives CDR1 LNHDA, CDR2 SQIVND (reference sequence). V trimming: 4 bases; J trimming: 3 bases; junction bases outside the gene matches: 6. The CDR3 nucleotides read TGTGCCAGTAGTAGCCCGGGACAGGGTGACACCGGGGAGCTGTTTTTT. It is translated as CASSSPGQGDTGELFF.